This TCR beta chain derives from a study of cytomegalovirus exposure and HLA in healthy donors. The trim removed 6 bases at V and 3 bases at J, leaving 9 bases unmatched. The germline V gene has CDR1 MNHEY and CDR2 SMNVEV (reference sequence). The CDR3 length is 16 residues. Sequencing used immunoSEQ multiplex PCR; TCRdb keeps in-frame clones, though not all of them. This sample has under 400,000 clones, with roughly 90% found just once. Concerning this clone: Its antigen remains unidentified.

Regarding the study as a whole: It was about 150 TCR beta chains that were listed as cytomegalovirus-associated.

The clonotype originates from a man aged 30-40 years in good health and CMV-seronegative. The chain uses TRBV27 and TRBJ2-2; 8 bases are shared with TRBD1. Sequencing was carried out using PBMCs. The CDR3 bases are TGTGCCAGCAGCTACAGGGGGGCGCGGGACACCGGGGAGCTGTTTTTT. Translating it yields CASSYRGARDTGELFF.